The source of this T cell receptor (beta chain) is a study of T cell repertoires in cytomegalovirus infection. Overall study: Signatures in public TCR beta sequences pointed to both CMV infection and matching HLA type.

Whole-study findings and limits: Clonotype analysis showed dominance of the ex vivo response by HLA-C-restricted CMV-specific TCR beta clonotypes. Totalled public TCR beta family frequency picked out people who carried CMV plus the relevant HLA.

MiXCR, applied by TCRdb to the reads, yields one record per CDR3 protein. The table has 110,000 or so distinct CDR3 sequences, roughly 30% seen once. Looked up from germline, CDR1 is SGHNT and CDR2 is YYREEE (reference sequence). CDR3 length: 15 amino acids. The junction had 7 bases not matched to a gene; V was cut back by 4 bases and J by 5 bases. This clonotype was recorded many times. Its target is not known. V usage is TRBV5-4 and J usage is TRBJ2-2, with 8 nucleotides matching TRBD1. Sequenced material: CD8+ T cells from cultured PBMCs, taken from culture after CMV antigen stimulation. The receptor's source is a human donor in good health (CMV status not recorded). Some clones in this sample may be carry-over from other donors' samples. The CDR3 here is CASSPRGRGTGELFF. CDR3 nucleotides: TGTGCCAGCAGCCCCAGGGGGCGAGGGACCGGGGAGCTGTTTTTT.